The 26 T cell receptor beta chains in this list originate from one sample, sequenced in a study of beta chain features in type 1 diabetes. General observations from the study: There was a moderate but significant shortening of TCRB CDR3s in all four CD4+ subsets of Type 1 diabetes patients.

Which antigens these TCRs recognize remains unknown. Every isolated RNA sample was fully reverse transcribed, so sequencing captured expressed TCRB transcripts. Sequencing used immunoSEQ multiplex PCR; TCRdb keeps in-frame clones, though not all of them. The table lists fewer than 20,000 clones, approximately 68% of them singletons, with more than 2% in the top ten. The material sequenced was Tregs from blood. The receptors originated from a man younger than 45 with type 1 diabetes.

This chain uses TRBV5-1 with TRBJ1-1, with TRBD1 matching over 7 bases. This CDR3 region has 14 residues. Trimming cost V 4 bases and J 5 bases; bases outside gene matches: 8. The V gene's germline CDR1 is SGHRS and CDR2 YFSETQ. The CDR3 sequence: CASSPRAGGTEAFF. For the CDR3, the DNA is TGCGCCAGCAGCCCGCGGGCAGGGGGGACTGAAGCTTTCTTT.

The J gene is TRBJ2-1, the V gene TRBV7-9; no reliable D call. This CDR3 is 12 amino acids long. Trimming removed 2 bases at V and 7 bases at J, with 6 bases between. Germline V gene lookup returns CDR1 SEHNR and CDR2 FQNEAQ (reference sequence). The CDR3 reads CASSLNRNEQFF. The CDR3 nucleotides are TGTGCCAGCAGCTTAAATCGGAATGAGCAGTTCTTC. The variable domain in full, with the rest retrieved from reference TRBV7-9 and TRBJ2-1, is DTGVSQNPRHKITKRGQNVTFRCDPISEHNRLYWYRQTLGQGPEFLTYFQNEAQLEKSRLLSDRFSAERPKGSFSTLEIQRTEQGDSAMYLCASSLNRNEQFFGPGTRLTVL.

This chain links TRBV5-5 with TRBJ2-7, with TRBD1 as a possible D gene (5 bases). Deletions cut 2 bases from V and 7 bases from J, with 16 bases between. The CDR3 runs 14 residues. Germline loops: CDR1 SGHKS, CDR2 YYEKEE (reference sequence). The CDR3 nucleotides are TGTGCCAGCAGCTTAAGGTCGTCACAGGCGGAGCAGTACTTC. As protein: CASSLRSSQAEQYF.

The gene calls are TRBV7-9 and TRBJ2-5; 7 bases fit TRBD2. Germline loops: CDR1 SEHNR, CDR2 FQNEAQ (reference sequence). The CDR3 runs 16 residues. J gave up 4 bases and V 5 bases, and 13 bases lay outside the gene matches. The CDR3 spells CASSLKKGTILETQYF. DNA of the CDR3: TGTGCCAGCAGCCTCAAGAAGGGGACTATTTTAGAGACCCAGTACTTC.

This clone was seen a handful of times. V and J are TRBV5-4 and TRBJ1-2; D not resolved. V was clipped by 4 bases and J by 1 base, with 17 bases between them. CDR1 is SGHNT and CDR2 is YYREEE in the germline V gene (reference sequence). CDR3 size: 16 residues. CDR3 nucleotide sequence: TGTGCCAGCAGCCCCCGCCCCGGAGGGAGTAACTATGGCTACACCTTC. Protein product: CASSPRPGGSNYGYTF.

V usage is TRBV5-1 and J usage is TRBJ1-4; 7 bases are shared with TRBD1. The V gene's germline CDR1 is SGHRS and CDR2 YFSETQ. CDR3 length: 15 amino acids. The V segment lost 6 bases and the J segment 5 bases; nucleotides outside the gene matches: 10. As DNA, the CDR3 is TGCGCCAGCAACCTTCGGGGGACAGTCAATGAAAAACTGTTTTTT. It encodes CASNLRGTVNEKLFF.

The V gene is TRBV6-6, the J gene TRBJ2-7; 11 nucleotides agree with TRBD1. Germline CDR1 is MNHNY and CDR2 is SVGAGI (reference sequence). The CDR3 contains 15 residues. The V gene end was trimmed by 0 bases and the J gene end by 7 bases; junction bases not matched to a gene: 5. For the CDR3, the DNA is TGTGCCAGCAGTTACTCCGGACAGGGGGCGTATGAGCAGTACTTC. Translated, it gives CASSYSGQGAYEQYF.

V gene TRBV19 combines with J gene TRBJ2-3; tentatively, D is TRBD1 (6 bases). The V gene's germline CDR1 is LNHDA and CDR2 SQIVND (reference sequence). This CDR3 spans 16 amino acids. V was cut by 3 bases and J by 2 bases, with 15 bases left in between. CDR3 nucleotides: TGTGCCAGTAGTATCATAGGGGGATATATCACAGATACGCAGTATTTT. Amino acids: CASSIIGGYITDTQYF. The whole variable domain, filled in from reference TRBV19 and TRBJ2-3, reads DGGITQSPKYLFRKEGQNVTLSCEQNLNHDAMYWYRQDPGQGLRLIYYSQIVNDFQKGDIAEGYSVSREKKESFPLTVTSAQKNPTAFYLCASSIIGGYITDTQYFGPGTRLTVL.

The chain has TRBV5-1 and TRBJ1-1; 7 nucleotides agree with TRBD1. Unmatched junction bases numbered 7, after V lost 5 bases and J lost 0 bases. The CDR3 extends over 15 amino acids. Germline-derived CDR1 and CDR2 are SGHRS and YFSETQ. CDR3 sequence: CASSLTGNVNTEAFF. The DNA for the CDR3 is TGCGCCAGCAGTTTGACAGGGAATGTGAACACTGAAGCTTTCTTT.

The chain joins TRBV7-9 to TRBJ2-5; D is perhaps TRBD2 (6 bases). The germline V and J ends were trimmed by 3 bases and 11 bases, with 22 bases remaining between them. Germline V CDR1 and CDR2: SEHNR, FQNEAQ (reference sequence). CDR3 length equals 15 residues. The CDR3 DNA follows: TGTGCCAGCAGCTTGACCCGGGGTAGCTCGGGGGAGCAGTACTTC. This sequence encodes CASSLTRGSSGEQYF.

Comment on this clone: Distinct nucleotide sequences in the sample also encode this CDR3. The chain recombines TRBV2 with TRBJ2-7; 9 nucleotides match TRBD2. V lost 4 bases, J lost 5 bases, and 12 bases stayed unmatched. This CDR3 region has 16 residues. Per germline, CDR1 SNHLY and CDR2 FYNNEI. CDR3 in DNA: TGTGCCAGCAGTGGCCTACTAGCCAGCGGGAGGAACGAGCAGTACTTC. Protein sequence: CASSGLLASGRNEQYF.

This chain links TRBV7-9 with TRBJ1-2; tentative D call: TRBD1 (5 bases). The CDR3 is 13 residues long. V lost 2 bases, J lost 8 bases, and 12 bases lay in between. CDR1 is SEHNR, CDR2 FQNEAQ, per germline (reference sequence). CDR3 bases: TGTGCCAGCAGCTTAACGCAGGGTAACGGCTACACCTTC. Its protein product is CASSLTQGNGYTF.

The chain carries TRBV29-1 and TRBJ1-2; 12 bases line up with TRBD1. The CDR3 is 16 amino acids. V shed 7 bases, J shed 5 bases, and the junction held 14 bases outside the gene matches. In germline, CDR1 is SQVTM, CDR2 ANQGSEA. The CDR3: CSALTFGDRGQYGYTF. DNA for the CDR3: TGCAGCGCCTTGACCTTTGGGGACAGGGGGCAATATGGCTACACCTTC. Complete variable domain (other parts from reference TRBV29-1 and TRBJ1-2): SAVISQKPSRDICQRGTSLTIQCQVDSQVTMMFWYRQQPGQSLTLIATANQGSEATYESGFVIDKFPISRPNLTFSTLTVSNMSPEDSSIYLCSALTFGDRGQYGYTFGSGTRLTVV.

The chain is built from TRBV2 and TRBJ2-5; D perhaps matches TRBD1 (6 bases). The CDR3 covers 14 residues. Per germline, CDR1 SNHLY and CDR2 FYNNEI. V was pared by 5 bases and J by 5 bases, with 15 bases between. CDR3 protein: CASSLQGPGETQYF. CDR3 in DNA: TGTGCCAGCAGTTTACAGGGCCCTGGGGAGACCCAGTACTTC.

The chain uses TRBV6-1 and TRBJ1-2; TRBD1 matches at 7 bases. Trimming cost V 7 bases and J 4 bases; bases outside gene matches: 6. The CDR3 extends over 13 amino acids. Germline CDR1 MNHNS, CDR2 SASEGT. In DNA form, the CDR3 reads TGTGCCAGCACCGACAGGGACACCTATGGCTACACCTTC. It yields the protein CASTDRDTYGYTF.

This chain joins TRBV7-8 and TRBJ2-7; the match to TRBD1 covers 7 bases. CDR1 is SGHVS and CDR2 is FQNEAQ in the germline V gene. V lost 0 bases to trimming and J lost 1 base; unmatched junction nucleotides: 0. The CDR3 spans 14 residues. In DNA, the CDR3 is TGTGCCAGCAGCTTAGCGGGACAGTCCTACGAGCAGTACTTC. Encoded protein: CASSLAGQSYEQYF.

This chain uses TRBV30 with TRBJ1-6; 10 bases are a match to TRBD1. The CDR3 sequence is 15 residues long. With 1 base clipped from V and 7 bases from J, the junction kept 4 bases outside the gene matches. Germline assignment: CDR1 GTSNPN and CDR2 SVGIG (reference sequence). The CDR3: CAWSESGQGNSPLHF. CDR3 in DNA: TGTGCCTGGAGTGAGTCGGGACAGGGGAATTCACCCCTCCACTTT. Drawing the rest from reference TRBV30 and TRBJ1-6, the complete variable domain is SQTIHQWPATLVQPVGSPLSLECTVEGTSNPNLYWYRQAAGRGLQLLFYSVGIGQISSEVPQNLSASRPQDRQFILSSKKLLLSDSGFYLCAWSESGQGNSPLHFGNGTRLTVT.

The chain has TRBV7-2 and TRBJ2-7, with TRBD2 as a possible D gene (5 bases). Trimming took off 3 bases at V and 4 bases at J, with 16 bases between the two ends. Germline V gives CDR1 SGHTA, CDR2 FQGNSA. The CDR3 is made up of 15 amino acids. CDR3 residues: CASSLAFGEQYEQYF. The CDR3 DNA is TGTGCCAGCAGCTTGGCCTTCGGGGAACAGTACGAGCAGTACTTC.

The chain has TRBV5-6 and TRBJ2-3; 8 bases map to TRBD2. The CDR3 has 16 amino acids. V dropped 4 bases and J dropped 6; count of bases not matched to a gene: 13. CDR1 is SGHDT and CDR2 is YYEEEE in the germline V gene. DNA for the CDR3: TGTGCCAGCAGCATTCGGGGACTAGTGGGTTCGGATACGCAGTATTTT. It encodes CASSIRGLVGSDTQYF.

This sequence joins TRBV30 and TRBJ1-2; D is perhaps TRBD1 (6 bases). Trimming cost V 3 bases and J 7 bases, with 9 bases left between them. In germline, CDR1 is GTSNPN, CDR2 SVGIG (reference sequence). The CDR3 consists of 11 residues. CDR3 sequence reads: CAWSRGAGYTF. The CDR3 DNA reads TGTGCCTGGAGCAGGGGAGCTGGCTACACCTTC. Based on the CDR3 plus reference TRBV30 and TRBJ1-2, the full variable domain is SQTIHQWPATLVQPVGSPLSLECTVEGTSNPNLYWYRQAAGRGLQLLFYSVGIGQISSEVPQNLSASRPQDRQFILSSKKLLLSDSGFYLCAWSRGAGYTFGSGTRLTVV.

The rearrangement joins TRBV18 to TRBJ1-1; 9 bases are shared with TRBD1. Germline V gives CDR1 KGHSH, CDR2 LQKENI. There are 13 residues in the CDR3. V lost 5 bases to trimming and J lost 6 bases; unmatched junction nucleotides: 4. This CDR3 reads CASSVQGAAEAFF. The CDR3 DNA reads TGTGCCAGCTCAGTACAGGGGGCGGCTGAAGCTTTCTTT.

V is TRBV5-1 and J is TRBJ2-1; 15 bases are shared with TRBD2. The CDR3 covers 17 residues. Germline CDR1 SGHRS, CDR2 YFSETQ. V lost 2 bases to trimming and J lost 3 bases; unmatched junction nucleotides: 3. In DNA, the CDR3 is TGCGCCAGCAGCTTCGGACTAGCGGGAGGGTTCTACAATGAGCAGTTCTTC. As protein: CASSFGLAGGFYNEQFF.

In DNA, the CDR3 is TGTGCCAGCAGCTTAGGGACAGGGCCCTACAATGAGCAGTTCTTC. Its protein product is CASSLGTGPYNEQFF. The gene calls are TRBV7-9 and TRBJ2-1, with 8 bases fitting TRBD1. CDR3 length: 15 amino acids. CDR1 and CDR2 from the germline V gene are SEHNR and FQNEAQ (reference sequence). V gave up 1 base and J gave up 2 bases; unmatched junction bases: 1.

CDR3 DNA sequence: TGTGCCAGCAGCGCGACAACTAACTATGGCTACACCTTC. This sequence encodes CASSATTNYGYTF. The genes are TRBV6-1 and TRBJ1-2; D unclear. The CDR3 has 13 amino acids. Germline CDR1 MNHNS, CDR2 SASEGT. Trimming removed 6 bases at V and 0 bases at J, with 8 bases between.

The chain employs TRBV6-6 and TRBJ1-2, with a possible D match to TRBD1 (6 bases). CDR3 length: 13 amino acids. Trimming shortened V by 6 bases and J by 6 bases, and 14 bases separated the two germline ends. Germline V gives CDR1 MNHNY, CDR2 SVGAGI (reference sequence). CDR3 nucleotides: TGTGCCAGCAGCAACTCACAGGGCCATGGCTACACCTTC. It yields the protein CASSNSQGHGYTF.

The chain carries TRBV4-1 and TRBJ2-2; TRBD2 might be the D (6 bases). The CDR3 totals 16 residues. The V gene's germline CDR1 is MGHRA and CDR2 YSYEKL. V was cut by 4 bases and J by 6 bases, with 18 bases left in between. The CDR3 is CASSRTGLGFAGELFF. In DNA, the CDR3 is TGCGCCAGCAGCCGAACGGGACTGGGTTTCGCCGGGGAGCTGTTTTTT.